Presented here are 19 T cell receptor beta chains from one specimen sequenced in a study of blood T cell repertoires in COVID-19. Only in-frame clones appear in the TCRdb table, and some are missing; sequencing was by immunoSEQ multiplex PCR. The sample holds about 220,000 clones, 70% to 90% seen once. The sequenced sample consisted of PBMCs or T cells enriched from blood (not recorded which). These receptors were obtained from a woman aged 50 to 60 with acute COVID-19.

The rearrangement links TRBV7-6 to TRBJ1-1; 7 bases map to TRBD1. Germline CDR1 is SGHVS and CDR2 is FNYEAQ. Unmatched junction bases numbered 2, after V lost 4 bases and J lost 0 bases. The CDR3 extends over 14 amino acids. The CDR3: CASSSGQLNTEAFF. The CDR3 DNA reads TGTGCCAGCAGCTCGGGACAGTTGAACACTGAAGCTTTCTTT.

The V and J genes are TRBV5-1 and TRBJ2-1, with D hard to call. V dropped 1 base and J dropped 0 bases, with 8 bases sitting between them. The CDR3 length is 15 residues. Germline lookup yields CDR1 SGHRS and CDR2 YFSETQ. DNA for the CDR3: TGCGCCAGCAGCTTGACGGTGAGCTCCTACAATGAGCAGTTCTTC. Its protein is CASSLTVSSYNEQFF.

This clone has a handful of counts. The gene calls are TRBV27 and TRBJ2-2; possibly TRBD1 for D (6 bases). Germline V lookup: CDR1 MNHEY, CDR2 SMNVEV (reference sequence). CDR3 size: 15 residues. Between the trimmed V and J ends, which lost 5 bases and 4 bases, there was a span of 14 bases. DNA of the CDR3: TGTGCCAGCAGTACTCAGGGGCTTGGCACCGGGGAGCTGTTTTTT. As protein: CASSTQGLGTGELFF.

The chain combines TRBV18 with TRBJ2-2; D gene unclear. Trimming took off 3 bases at V and 4 bases at J, with 9 bases between the two ends. The CDR3 loop spans 14 amino acids. Germline CDR1 KGHSH, CDR2 LQKENI. The CDR3 protein is CASSPGAATGELFF. The CDR3 region has the DNA TGTGCCAGCTCACCGGGCGCTGCCACCGGGGAGCTGTTTTTT. Looking up the rest from reference TRBV18 and TRBJ2-2 gives the full variable domain: NAGVMQNPRHLVRRRGQEARLRCSPMKGHSHVYWYRQLPEEGLKFMVYLQKENIIDESGMPKERFSAEFPKEGPSILRIQQVVRGDSAAYFCASSPGAATGELFFGEGSRLTVL.

The chain's CDR3 is CASSLAYGTSGPQETQYF. The CDR3 DNA follows: TGTGCCAGCAGCTTAGCGTACGGGACTAGCGGACCACAAGAGACCCAGTACTTC. V gene TRBV7-9 combines with J gene TRBJ2-5, with TRBD2 matching over 11 bases. V gave up 0 bases and J gave up 2 bases; unmatched junction bases: 8. The length of the CDR3 is 18 residues. Germline CDR1 SEHNR, CDR2 FQNEAQ (reference sequence). The full variable domain, in which reference TRBV7-9 and TRBJ2-5 provide the parts outside the CDR3, is DTGVSQNPRHKITKRGQNVTFRCDPISEHNRLYWYRQTLGQGPEFLTYFQNEAQLEKSRLLSDRFSAERPKGSFSTLEIQRTEQGDSAMYLCASSLAYGTSGPQETQYFGPGTRLLVL.

The CDR3 region is CASSLYAGGPQMSEQFF. DNA of the CDR3: TGTGCCAGCAGTTTATATGCGGGAGGTCCCCAGATGAGTGAGCAGTTCTTC. The chain joins TRBV27 to TRBJ2-1; 8 bases match TRBD2. Germline V lookup: CDR1 MNHEY, CDR2 SMNVEV (reference sequence). There are 17 residues in the CDR3. Trimming at V came to 1 base and at J to 9 bases, leaving 14 bases not matched to a gene.

V is TRBV3-1 (or the pseudogene TRBV3-2) and J is TRBJ1-2, with 7 bases aligning to TRBD1. Trimming took 2 bases from V and 4 from J; bases not matched to a gene: 4. CDR3 size: 14 residues. Germline V CDR1 and CDR2: LGHDT, YNNKEL (reference sequence). In DNA form, the CDR3 reads TGTGCCAGCAGCCAACAAGGGGGCTTCTATGGCTACACCTTC. It is translated as CASSQQGGFYGYTF.

This clone has only one observation. The chain recombines TRBV6-5 with TRBJ2-7, with TRBD2 identical over 10 bases. Trimming took 2 bases from V and 2 from J; bases not matched to a gene: 6. CDR1 and CDR2 from the germline V gene are MNHEY and SVGAGI. This CDR3 comprises 16 residues. DNA for the CDR3: TGTGCCAGCAGTTACGCCGCTAGCGGGAGAGCCTACGAGCAGTACTTC. It translates to CASSYAASGRAYEQYF.

The CDR3 is CASSPIVRANAETQYF. CDR3 bases: TGTGCCAGCTCACCGATCGTCAGGGCTAATGCAGAGACCCAGTACTTC. This rearrangement joins TRBV18 to TRBJ2-5, with a tentative D call TRBD1 (5 bases). CDR3 length: 16 amino acids. Trimming shortened V by 3 bases and J by 4 bases, and 18 bases separated the two germline ends. The germline CDR1 and CDR2 sequences are KGHSH and LQKENI.

V usage is TRBV5-1 and J usage is TRBJ2-7; D not certain. Germline V gene sequence: CDR1 SGHRS, CDR2 YFSETQ. V was clipped by 2 bases and J by 1 base, with 22 bases between them. CDR3 size: 18 residues. CDR3 sequence reads: CASSLGRGSPILSYEQYF. The CDR3 DNA reads as TGCGCCAGCAGCTTAGGTAGAGGAAGCCCCATTCTGTCCTACGAGCAGTACTTC.

The chain couples TRBV4-2 to TRBJ2-1; tentative D call: TRBD2 (5 bases). Germline loops: CDR1 LGHNA, CDR2 YNFKEQ. With 8 bases removed from V and 0 bases from J, the gap between germline ends came to 11 bases. This CDR3 has 14 residues. In nucleotides, the CDR3 is TGTGCCAGCCAACTGCGGGCCTCCTACAATGAGCAGTTCTTC. It yields the protein CASQLRASYNEQFF.

The V and J genes are TRBV19 and TRBJ2-1; D unclear. Between the trimmed V and J ends, which lost 1 base and 4 bases, there was a span of 14 bases. This CDR3 spans 16 amino acids. Germline CDR1 is LNHDA and CDR2 is SQIVND (reference sequence). This CDR3 is CASSIVGRSDYNEQFF. The CDR3, as DNA: TGTGCCAGTAGTATAGTGGGCAGGTCCGATTACAATGAGCAGTTCTTC.

This clone was observed once. In DNA form, the CDR3 reads TGTGCCAGCAGTTTAAGCCCACAGGGGTACTACGAGCAGTACTTC. Residues: CASSLSPQGYYEQYF. The chain is built from TRBV28 and TRBJ2-7, with TRBD1 matching 7 bases. This CDR3 has 15 residues. Germline loops: CDR1 MDHEN, CDR2 SYDVKM. Germline trimming cut 2 bases from V and 3 bases from J; bases unmatched to any gene: 7. The whole variable domain, remainder taken from reference TRBV28 and TRBJ2-7, is DVKVTQSSRYLVKRTGEKVFLECVQDMDHENMFWYRQDPGLGLRLIYFSYDVKMKEKGDIPEGYSVSREKKERFSLILESASTNQTSMYLCASSLSPQGYYEQYFGPGTRLTVT.

The chain joins TRBV5-4 to TRBJ1-1; D gene uncertain. With 1 base removed from V and 3 bases from J, the gap between germline ends came to 10 bases. CDR1 is SGHNT and CDR2 is YYREEE in the germline V gene (reference sequence). There are 14 residues in the CDR3. CDR3 loop: CASSLQEVDTEAFF. The CDR3 coding sequence is TGTGCCAGCAGCTTGCAAGAGGTTGACACTGAAGCTTTCTTT.

V and J are TRBV19 and TRBJ2-5; D perhaps matches TRBD1 (6 bases). CDR3 length: 13 residues. Germline V gives CDR1 LNHDA, CDR2 SQIVND (reference sequence). Trimming shortened V by 3 bases and J by 5 bases, and 10 bases separated the two germline ends. The CDR3 DNA sequence: TGTGCCAGTAGTATGAACAGGGACGAGACCCAGTACTTC. Its translation is CASSMNRDETQYF.

CDR3 sequence: CASSIEGLNSYNEQFF. CDR3 in DNA: TGTGCCAGTAGTATAGAGGGGCTGAACTCCTACAATGAGCAGTTCTTC. This sequence joins TRBV19 and TRBJ2-1, with a possible D match to TRBD1 (5 bases). CDR3 length equals 16 residues. Germline-derived CDR1 and CDR2 are LNHDA and SQIVND (reference sequence). V gave up 0 bases and J gave up 0 bases, with 9 bases separating them.

V gene TRBV7-3 combines with J gene TRBJ2-7, with D perhaps TRBD2 (6 bases). With 4 bases removed from V and 3 bases from J, the gap between germline ends came to 13 bases. The CDR3 runs to 14 residues. Germline V gene lookup returns CDR1 SGHTA and CDR2 FQGTGA. CDR3 nucleotides: TGTGCCAGCAGCTACGGCGGGGCAAACTACGAGCAGTACTTC. This codes for CASSYGGANYEQYF.

This rearrangement joins TRBV30 to TRBJ1-1; D is ambiguous. CDR1 and CDR2 (germline): GTSNPN, SVGIG (reference sequence). The V end was cut by 8 bases, the J end by 2 bases, with 15 bases between. The CDR3 has 13 amino acids. The CDR3 reads CAGRWAGNTEAFF. The CDR3 DNA reads TGTGCCGGAAGGTGGGCCGGAAACACTGAAGCTTTCTTT.

This clone turned up a few times. The V call is TRBV27, the J call TRBJ1-5; no reliable D call. CDR1 is MNHEY, CDR2 SMNVEV, per germline (reference sequence). The germline V and J ends were trimmed by 5 bases and 4 bases, with 9 bases remaining between them. The CDR3 contains 13 residues. CDR3 region: CASSDNGNQPQHF. The CDR3 nucleotides are TGTGCCAGCAGTGACAACGGAAATCAGCCCCAGCATTTT.